This T cell receptor (beta chain) was captured in a study of early T cells in non-severe SARS-CoV-2 infection (dated by TCRdb to the early 2020s). For the wider study: TCR sequencing used bulk RNA from unsorted whole blood, so alpha and beta chains could not be paired. Paper-wide results and their limitations: VDJdb matching was skewed toward anti-spike CD8 responses and likely underestimated virus-specific expansions, missing private and CD4 specificities.

The study was a case-control design nested within a healthcare worker cohort in London, UK, with weekly nasopharyngeal swab PCR tests and blood sampling. Healthcare workers were enrolled in the week of the UK lockdown, from 23 to 31 March 2020, and were followed every week for up to roughly 16 weeks. The CDR3 spans 15 residues, from the cysteine through the phenylalanine. The read is trimmed to its CDR3 DNA, 45 bases read in frame from base 1. CDR1 and CDR2, looked up from the germline V gene, are KGHSH and LQKENI. The junction shows trimming of 5 bases on V and 0 bases on J, plus 14 bases between the germline ends. Library method: 5' RACE. TCRdb shows the sequencer as NextSeq 500. The TCR library protocol attached unique molecular identifiers to individual cDNA molecules to correct for sequencing error and PCR bias. Both TCR alpha and beta chains were sequenced, and tight co-correlation was observed between alpha and beta sequence abundances in each sample. Regarding the original processing steps: Decombinator V4 was used to perform V gene, J gene and CDR3 annotation of TCR sequences. TCRs were defined as expanded if a significant change between any two time points was detected under a Poisson model with p below 0.0001. TCR abundances were normalised to the total number of TCRs sequenced per sample and were expressed as counts per million. MAIT TCRs were defined by TRAV1-2 paired with TRAJ12, TRAJ20 or TRAJ33, and iNKT TCRs by TRAV10 paired with TRAJ18. VDJdb, accessed 1 November 2021, was searched for CMV, EBV and SARS-CoV-2 annotated TCRs, excluding TCRs annotated for multiple antigens. The public reads were quality trimmed at Q25 with fastp and then assembled into clones with MiXCR by TCRdb, keeping productive beta chains. CDR3 protein duplicates are merged, each entry listing the most common genes and DNA. TCRdb's processing, not the study's, gives the V and J calls here. For this sample there are roughly 80,000 distinct CDR3 sequences; 10% to 12% appear just once. The leading ten clones occupy about 12% of the sample.

Details on this clonotype: No antigen is known for it. Base-call qualities are not available, and no considerably larger clone is one nucleotide away.

The rearranged chain carries TRBV18 and TRBJ2-7; 6 matching bases give a weak D call of TRBD2. The material was whole blood, obtained at baseline. The receptor's source is an adult who was a healthcare worker with PCR-confirmed SARS-CoV-2 infection or an uninfected control (not recorded which). The encoded CDR3 is CASSVADPPSYEQYF. The DNA sequence is given as TGTGCCAGCTCAGTAGCGGACCCCCCCTCCTACGAGCAGTACTTC.